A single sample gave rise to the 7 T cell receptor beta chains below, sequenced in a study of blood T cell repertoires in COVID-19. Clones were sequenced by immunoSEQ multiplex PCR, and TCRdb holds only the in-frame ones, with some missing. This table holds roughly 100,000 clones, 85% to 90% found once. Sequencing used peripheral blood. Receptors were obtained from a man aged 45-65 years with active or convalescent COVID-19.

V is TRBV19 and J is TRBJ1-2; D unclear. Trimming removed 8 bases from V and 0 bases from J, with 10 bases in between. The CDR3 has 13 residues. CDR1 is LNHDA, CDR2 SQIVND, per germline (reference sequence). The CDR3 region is CASRREANYGYTF. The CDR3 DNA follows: TGTGCCAGTCGTCGGGAGGCTAACTATGGCTACACCTTC.

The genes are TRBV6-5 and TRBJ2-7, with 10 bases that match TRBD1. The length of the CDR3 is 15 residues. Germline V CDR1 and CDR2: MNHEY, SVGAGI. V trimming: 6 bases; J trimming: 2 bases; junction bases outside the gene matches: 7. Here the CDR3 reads CASRPRTGGTYEQYV. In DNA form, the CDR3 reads TGTGCCAGCAGACCCAGGACAGGGGGTACCTACGAGCAGTACGTC.

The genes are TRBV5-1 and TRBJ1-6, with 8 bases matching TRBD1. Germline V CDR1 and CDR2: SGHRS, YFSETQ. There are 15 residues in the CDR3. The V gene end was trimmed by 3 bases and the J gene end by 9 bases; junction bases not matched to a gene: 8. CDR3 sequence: CASSWGQEISSPLHF. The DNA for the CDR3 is TGCGCCAGCAGCTGGGGACAGGAAATTAGTTCACCCCTCCACTTT. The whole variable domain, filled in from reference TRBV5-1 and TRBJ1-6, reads KAGVTQTPRYLIKTRGQQVTLSCSPISGHRSVSWYQQTPGQGLQFLFEYFSETQRNKGNFPGRFSGRQFSNSRSEMNVSTLELGDSALYLCASSWGQEISSPLHFGNGTRLTVT.

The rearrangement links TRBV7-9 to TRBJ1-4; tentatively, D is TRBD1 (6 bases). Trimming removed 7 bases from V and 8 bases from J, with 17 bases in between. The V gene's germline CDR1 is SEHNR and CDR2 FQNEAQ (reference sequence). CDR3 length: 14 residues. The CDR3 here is CASTPGDQGEKLFF. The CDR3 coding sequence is TGTGCCAGCACCCCAGGGGACCAGGGGGAAAAACTGTTTTTT.

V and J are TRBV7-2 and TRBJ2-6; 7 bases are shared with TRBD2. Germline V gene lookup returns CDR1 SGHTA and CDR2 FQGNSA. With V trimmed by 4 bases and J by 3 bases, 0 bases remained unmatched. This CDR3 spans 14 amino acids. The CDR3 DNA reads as TGTGCCAGCAGCTCGGGGGGTGGGGCCAACGTCCTGACTTTC. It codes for CASSSGGGANVLTF.

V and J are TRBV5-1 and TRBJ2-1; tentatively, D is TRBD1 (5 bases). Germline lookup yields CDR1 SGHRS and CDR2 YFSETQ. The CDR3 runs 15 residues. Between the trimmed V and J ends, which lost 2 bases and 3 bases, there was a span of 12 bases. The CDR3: CASSLVKTDYNEQFF. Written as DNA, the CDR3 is TGCGCCAGCAGCTTAGTAAAGACAGACTACAATGAGCAGTTCTTC.

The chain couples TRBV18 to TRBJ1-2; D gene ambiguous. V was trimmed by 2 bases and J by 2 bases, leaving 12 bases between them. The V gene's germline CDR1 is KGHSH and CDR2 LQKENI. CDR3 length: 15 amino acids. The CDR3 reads CASSPVAEPNYGYTF. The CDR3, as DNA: TGTGCCAGCTCACCAGTGGCGGAACCCAACTATGGCTACACCTTC.